This T cell receptor beta chain was found in a study of blood T cell dynamics during melanoma immunotherapy. Study-wide context: Metastatic melanoma patients received first-line pembrolizumab or nivolumab plus ipilimumab.

V gave up 1 base and J gave up 0 bases, with 16 bases separating them. CDR3 length: 17 residues. Germline lookup yields CDR1 LNHDA and CDR2 SQIVND (reference sequence). Clones were read by immunoSEQ multiplex PCR, and TCRdb kept only the in-frame ones, dropping some. In the table there are several thousand clones, roughly 87% of which are singletons. Time point: week 3, after first cycle of checkpoint inhibitor. One draw preceded checkpoint blockade; another followed its first cycle at week 3. This clonotype was sampled from a human donor with melanoma. The chain employs TRBV19 and TRBJ2-7; D possibly matches TRBD1 or TRBD2 (5 bases each). The input for sequencing was blood, taken from a patient treated with checkpoint blockade. The CDR3 coding sequence is TGTGCCAGTAGTATAGCGTCGGGGCCAGATCTCTCCTACGAGCAGTACTTC. Translating it yields CASSIASGPDLSYEQYF. The full variable domain, rest sourced from reference TRBV19 and TRBJ2-7, is DGGITQSPKYLFRKEGQNVTLSCEQNLNHDAMYWYRQDPGQGLRLIYYSQIVNDFQKGDIAEGYSVSREKKESFPLTVTSAQKNPTAFYLCASSIASGPDLSYEQYFGPGTRLTVT.